The 23 T cell receptor beta chains reported below all come from one sample, sequenced in a study of identical twins. TCRdb re-called the 5' RACE reads through MiXCR, storing one row per CDR3 protein. The sample lists about 100,000 distinct CDR3 sequences; about 6.1% were seen once. Input material: memory T cells sorted from blood. The receptors here all came from a woman in her forties or fifties in good health.

This clonotype was detected many times. CDR3 DNA sequence: TGCGCCAGCAGCCATTTGGGGATGCAGTACGTC. This gives the protein CASSHLGMQYV. The genes are TRBV4-1 and TRBJ2-7; unclear D gene. Germline V gives CDR1 MGHRA, CDR2 YSYEKL. This CDR3 has 11 amino acids. Trimming left V 3 bases short and J 9 bases short, with 9 bases between.

This clonotype was seen more than once but under ten times. The V gene is TRBV7-2, the J gene TRBJ2-7; TRBD2 agrees at 12 bases. Germline V gene lookup returns CDR1 SGHTA and CDR2 FQGNSA. The J segment lost 7 bases and the V segment lost 2 bases, leaving 9 bases of the junction unmatched. This CDR3 region has 16 residues. The CDR3 DNA reads TGTGCCAGCAGCTTAAGGCCCGGGACTAGCGGGCATGAGCAGTACTTC. Translation: CASSLRPGTSGHEQYF.

This clonotype was seen repeatedly, ten times or more. This chain links TRBV7-3 with TRBJ1-1, with D unresolved. Trimming cost V 1 base and J 7 bases, with 7 bases left between them. This CDR3 is built from 12 residues. The germline gives CDR1 SGHTA, CDR2 FQGTGA. CDR3 DNA sequence: TGTGCCAGCAGCTTAAGGCACGGTGAAGCTTTCTTT. Translating gives CASSLRHGEAFF.

The chain links TRBV7-9 to TRBJ1-3, with no clear D. The CDR3 extends over 12 amino acids. Germline V gene sequence: CDR1 SEHNR, CDR2 FQNEAQ (reference sequence). The V end was cut by 5 bases, the J end by 4 bases, with 6 bases between. In nucleotides, the CDR3 is TGTGCCAGCAGCCAGTCCGGAAACACCATATATTTT. Its translation: CASSQSGNTIYF.

This clonotype appeared many times. This rearrangement joins TRBV4-2 to TRBJ2-1; D is ambiguous. The germline V gene has CDR1 LGHNA and CDR2 YNFKEQ. CDR3 length equals 15 residues. V lost 1 base and J lost 0, with 7 bases in between. In DNA form, the CDR3 reads TGTGCCAGCAGCCAAGGTGGTTTCTCCTACAATGAGCAGTTCTTC. This gives the protein CASSQGGFSYNEQFF.

This clonotype was seen at least ten times. J is TRBJ2-3 and V is TRBV15, with 8 bases matching TRBD2. The junction had 12 bases not matched to a gene; V was cut back by 3 bases and J by 4 bases. The CDR3 is 17 amino acids. CDR1 LNHNV and CDR2 YYDKDF come from the germline V gene (reference sequence). Here the CDR3 reads CATSRGRSGSSADTQYF. CDR3 nucleotides: TGTGCCACCAGCAGGGGTAGGAGCGGGAGTAGCGCAGATACGCAGTATTTT.

This clonotype showed up many times. This sequence joins TRBV5-1 and TRBJ2-3; 8 bases are a match to TRBD2. Germline CDR1 SGHRS, CDR2 YFSETQ. The CDR3 runs 16 residues. With V trimmed by 6 bases and J by 0 bases, 9 bases remained unmatched. CDR3 protein: CASKDTSGSSTDTQYF. The DNA for the CDR3 is TGCGCCAGCAAGGATACTAGCGGATCTAGCACAGATACGCAGTATTTT.

This clonotype occurred many times. The CDR3 DNA is TGTGCCAGTAGGGAATACGGGACGAACACCGGGGAGCTGTTTTTT. This gives the protein CASREYGTNTGELFF. The genes are TRBV19 and TRBJ2-2, with D possibly matching TRBD2 (5 bases). This CDR3 is built from 15 residues. With 6 bases removed from V and 0 bases from J, the gap between germline ends came to 11 bases. The germline V gene has CDR1 LNHDA and CDR2 SQIVND (reference sequence).

This chain connects TRBV5-1 to TRBJ1-4; 8 nucleotides line up with TRBD1. The CDR3 consists of 16 residues. The trim removed 0 bases at V and 8 bases at J, leaving 9 bases unmatched. Germline lookup yields CDR1 SGHRS and CDR2 YFSETQ. The CDR3 loop is CASSLGVLDRDEKLFF. CDR3 nucleotide sequence: TGCGCCAGCAGCTTGGGGGTACTGGACAGGGACGAAAAACTGTTTTTT.

This clonotype was counted a few times. CDR3 DNA sequence: TGTGCCAGCAGCTTGGAGGGACTATACACAGATACGCAGTATTTT. Its protein is CASSLEGLYTDTQYF. The V and J genes are TRBV5-5 and TRBJ2-3; 7 positions agree with TRBD2. The CDR3 extends over 15 amino acids. Germline assignment: CDR1 SGHKS and CDR2 YYEKEE (reference sequence). The V segment lost 0 bases and the J segment 2 bases; nucleotides outside the gene matches: 3. Complete variable domain (other parts from reference TRBV5-5 and TRBJ2-3): DAGVTQSPTHLIKTRGQQVTLRCSPISGHKSVSWYQQVLGQGPQFIFQYYEKEERGRGNFPDRFSARQFPNYSSELNVNALLLGDSALYLCASSLEGLYTDTQYFGPGTRLTVL.

This clonotype was seen ten or more times. The gene calls are TRBV12-3 or TRBV12-4 and TRBJ2-5; TRBD1 agrees at 10 bases. The ends lost 4 bases at V and 5 bases at J; junction bases unmatched: 10. The CDR3 has 16 amino acids. The CDR3 DNA sequence: TGTGCCAGCAGTTCCTTTGACAGGGGGCGCGGGGAGACCCAGTACTTC. Protein sequence: CASSSFDRGRGETQYF.

This clonotype was observed many times. An end of the junction differs from the germline gene, which may be a read error. This chain joins TRBV7-7 and TRBJ2-1; D not certain. Germline lookup yields CDR1 SSHAT and CDR2 FNYEAQ (reference sequence). The length of the CDR3 is 14 residues. As DNA, the CDR3 is TGTGCTAGCAGCCCAGATCCCCGCGGCAATGAGCAGTTCTTC. Encoded protein: CASSPDPRGNEQFF.

This clonotype was picked up a small number of times. This chain uses TRBV24-1 with TRBJ1-1; D remains unclear. V gave up 9 bases and J gave up 2 bases, with 6 bases separating them. Germline V gene lookup returns CDR1 KGHDR and CDR2 SFDVKD. This CDR3 spans 11 amino acids. The CDR3 sequence is CATHNNTEAFF. The CDR3 region has the DNA TGTGCCACCCATAACAACACTGAAGCTTTCTTT.

This clonotype was found many times. One end of the junction fails to match germline, which may point to a read error. J is TRBJ2-1 and V is TRBV29-1, with TRBD1 identical over 10 bases. The length of the CDR3 is 13 residues. Per the germline V gene, CDR1 is SQVTM and CDR2 is ANQGSEA. The CDR3 loop is CSVDKGGQGPIPF. For the CDR3, the DNA is TGCAGCGTTGACAAAGGGGGACAGGGGCCGATCCCCTTC.

The V call is TRBV12-5, the J call TRBJ2-1; possibly TRBD2 for D (5 bases). V lost 7 bases and J 0 bases, leaving 16 bases between the germline ends. Germline V lookup: CDR1 LGHNT, CDR2 FRNRAP. The CDR3 loop spans 16 amino acids. This CDR3 is CASVWELLSSYNEQFF. In nucleotides, the CDR3 is TGTGCTAGTGTCTGGGAGCTCCTGAGCTCCTACAATGAGCAGTTCTTC.

In its sample, this clonotype was seen many times. V gene TRBV27 combines with J gene TRBJ2-5, with 11 bases that match TRBD2. With V trimmed by 6 bases and J by 9 bases, 15 bases remained unmatched. Germline CDR1 reads MNHEY; CDR2 reads SMNVEV (reference sequence). The length of the CDR3 is 16 residues. CDR3 nucleotides: TGTGCCAGCAGCCTCTCGGCTAGCGGGAGGCTAGTGGCCCAGTACTTC. It encodes CASSLSASGRLVAQYF.

This clonotype was observed many times. V and J are TRBV11-2 and TRBJ2-3, with D possibly TRBD2 on 5 matching bases. This CDR3 is 15 amino acids long. Trimming removed 5 bases at V and 0 bases at J, with 12 bases between. The germline CDR1 and CDR2 sequences are SGHAT and FQNNGV. CDR3 sequence (DNA): TGTGCCAGCAGCCCGGGGATTTTAAGCACAGATACGCAGTATTTT. Its translation is CASSPGILSTDTQYF.

This rearrangement joins TRBV14 to TRBJ2-5; 7 nucleotides align to TRBD2. Per germline, CDR1 SGHDN and CDR2 FVKESK. The CDR3 loop spans 15 amino acids. With 4 bases clipped from V and 5 bases from J, the junction kept 10 bases outside the gene matches. CDR3 in DNA: TGTGCCAGCAGCCGGGGAGGGCGTAAATCGGAGACCCAGTACTTC. This translates into CASSRGGRKSETQYF. The whole variable domain, remainder taken from reference TRBV14 and TRBJ2-5, is EAGVTQFPSHSVIEKGQTVTLRCDPISGHDNLYWYRRVMGKEIKFLLHFVKESKQDESGMPNNRFLAERTGGTYSTLKVQPAELEDSGVYFCASSRGGRKSETQYFGPGTRLLVL.

This clonotype was detected ten times or more. The V and J genes are TRBV2 and TRBJ2-3; no clear D. The length of the CDR3 is 13 residues. The ends were cut back, 8 bases at V and 3 bases at J, with 12 bases in the middle. Germline values: CDR1 SNHLY, CDR2 FYNNEI. The DNA for the CDR3 is TGTGCCAGCCTTTCGGGTACTACAGATACGCAGTATTTT. Its protein product is CASLSGTTDTQYF.

Ten or more counts support this clonotype. V gene TRBV5-5 combines with J gene TRBJ1-5, with 12 nucleotides matching TRBD1. Germline CDR1 reads SGHKS; CDR2 reads YYEKEE (reference sequence). This CDR3 region has 17 residues. The junction had 11 bases not matched to a gene; V was cut back by 4 bases and J by 6 bases. The DNA for the CDR3 is TGTGCCAGCAGCGCAAATCTAGGGACAGGGGGCCGTCAGCCCCAGCATTTT. Its protein product is CASSANLGTGGRQPQHF.

This clonotype has a handful of counts. This rearrangement joins TRBV20-1 to TRBJ2-1, with 9 bases aligning to TRBD2. After removal of 7 bases from V and 9 bases from J, the junction contained 7 bases not matched to a gene. CDR1 and CDR2 from the germline V gene are DFQATT and SNEGSKA (reference sequence). This CDR3 contains 12 residues. For the CDR3, the DNA is TGCAGTGGGCAGCGGGAGGTCGCTGAGCAGTTCTTC. Translation gives CSGQREVAEQFF.

A few counts support this clonotype. The chain couples TRBV7-9 to TRBJ2-7; 9 bases map to TRBD1. This CDR3 is built from 14 residues. Germline V gene data show CDR1 as SEHNR and CDR2 as FQNEAQ (reference sequence). Unmatched junction bases numbered 2, after V lost 3 bases and J lost 2 bases. Here the CDR3 DNA reads TGTGCCAGCAGCTTTTGGGACAGGGCCTACGAGCAGTACTTC. Residues: CASSFWDRAYEQYF.

Points on this clonotype: A junction boundary mismatches the germline segment, possibly from a read error. The chain joins TRBV27 to TRBJ1-1; 7 bases match TRBD1. CDR3 length: 16 residues. From germline, CDR1 is MNHEY and CDR2 SMNVEV (reference sequence). CDR3 sequence (DNA): TGCACCAGCAGTCCTTGGACAGGCCGGATGAACACTGAAGCTTTCTTT. Translating gives CTSSPWTGRMNTEAFF.